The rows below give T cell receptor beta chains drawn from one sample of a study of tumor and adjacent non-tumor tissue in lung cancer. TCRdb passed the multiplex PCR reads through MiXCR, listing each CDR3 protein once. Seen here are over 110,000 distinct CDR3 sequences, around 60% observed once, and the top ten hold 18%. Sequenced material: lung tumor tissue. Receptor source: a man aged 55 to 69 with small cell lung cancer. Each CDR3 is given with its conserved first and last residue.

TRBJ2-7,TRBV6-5,CASSLRDRVNEQYF
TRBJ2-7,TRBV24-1,CATSDPTSGAYEQYF
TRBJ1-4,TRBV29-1,CSVRKTPSEKLFF
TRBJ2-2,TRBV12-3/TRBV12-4,CARSFYWGLMNTGELFF
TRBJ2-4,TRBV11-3,CTSSLGGHIQYF
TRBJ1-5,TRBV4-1,CASSQEGQGRRPQHF
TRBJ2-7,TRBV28,CASSFSPGVSYEQYF
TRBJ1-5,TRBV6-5,CTSSRLTGGYQPQHF
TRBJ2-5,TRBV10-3,CAISGGTSGETKYF
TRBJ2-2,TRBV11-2,CASSPLDGDTGELLF
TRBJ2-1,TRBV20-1,CSSRDLATNSYNEQFF
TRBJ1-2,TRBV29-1,CSAGKDRENYGYTF
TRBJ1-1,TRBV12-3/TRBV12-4,CASSPGTQNTEAFF
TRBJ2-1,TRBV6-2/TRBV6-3,CASRATWTSGLIDQSF
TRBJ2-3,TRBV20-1,CSARDTSGRLHKADTQYF
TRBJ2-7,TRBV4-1,CASSQEVGSYAYEQYF
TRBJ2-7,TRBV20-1,CSTSVSSHQYF
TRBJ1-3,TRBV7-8,CASSPRGRVAGNTIYF
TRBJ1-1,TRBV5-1,CASRADPGTGGRAFF
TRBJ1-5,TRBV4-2,CASSRGRGYGQPQHF
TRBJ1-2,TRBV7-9,CASNPYRGVDGYTF
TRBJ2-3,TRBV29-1,CSATGKGDTDTQYF
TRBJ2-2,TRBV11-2,CASSRGSGRNSGELFF
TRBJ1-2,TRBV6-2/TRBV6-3,CTSSYRQGARGYTF
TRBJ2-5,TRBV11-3,CASSRQGGLGVTQYF
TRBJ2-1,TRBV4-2,CASSQDPCQNNEQFF
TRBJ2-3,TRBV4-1,CTSSQGGGQNTDTQYF
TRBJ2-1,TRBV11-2,CARSVPRGDEQFF
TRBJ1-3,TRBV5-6,CVSSLTTGGRGNTIYF